The sequence of this T cell receptor beta chain was determined in a study of blood T cell repertoires in COVID-19. Study as a whole: PBMCs, B-cell-depleted T cells, or T cells provided the cDNA or gDNA that made up the material.

This CDR3 spans 16 amino acids. Trimming took off 1 base at V and 1 base at J, with 11 bases between the two ends. CDR1 is MGHRA and CDR2 is YSYEKL in the germline V gene. TCRdb's copy holds only in-frame clones and misses some; the assay was immunoSEQ multiplex PCR. The sample carries around 130,000 clones, approximately 85% recorded once. This chain links TRBV4-1 with TRBJ2-1; D not resolved. The sequencing sample was made of peripheral blood. The receptor's source is a human donor in a cohort sampled during active COVID-19. The CDR3 sequence: CASSQVNLVSYNEQFF. The DNA for the CDR3 is TGCGCCAGCAGCCAAGTTAACTTGGTTTCCTACAATGAGCAGTTCTTC.